The 27 T cell receptor beta chains below were found in one sample sequenced in a study of blood T cell repertoires in COVID-19. TCRdb's copy holds only in-frame clones and misses some; the assay was immunoSEQ multiplex PCR. The table records 200,000 or so clones, 70% to 85% of them present only once. Sequenced sample: peripheral blood. The receptors stem from a man in his forties who had recovered from COVID-19.

This chain connects TRBV13 to TRBJ2-5, with a possible D match to TRBD2 (5 bases). There are 13 residues in the CDR3. V was cut by 8 bases and J by 3 bases, with 13 bases left in between. Per the germline V gene, CDR1 is PRHDT and CDR2 is FYEKMQ (reference sequence). The CDR3 nucleotides are TGTGCCAGCGGGTACCGAGCGGAAGAGACCCAGTACTTC. Translation gives CASGYRAEETQYF.

The CDR3 spells CAWGGQGTEAFF. CDR3 sequence (DNA): TGTGCCTGGGGGGGACAGGGCACTGAAGCTTTCTTT. The chain couples TRBV30 to TRBJ1-1; 9 bases agree with TRBD1. CDR3 length: 12 amino acids. Unmatched junction bases numbered 2, after V lost 5 bases and J lost 4 bases. Germline CDR1 is GTSNPN and CDR2 is SVGIG (reference sequence).

V is TRBV5-1 and J is TRBJ1-1; the match to TRBD1 covers 7 bases. The germline V gene encodes CDR1 SGHRS and CDR2 YFSETQ. The CDR3 contains 14 residues. Trimming removed 4 bases from V and 1 base from J; junction bases left unmatched: 4. CDR3 residues: CASSRGQSNTEAFF. The DNA of the CDR3 is TGCGCCAGCAGCAGGGGACAGTCGAACACTGAAGCTTTCTTT.

DNA for the CDR3: TGTGCCAGCAGTTCCCCCCGATCGGGTAATTTCAAGCAGTACTTC. The encoded protein is CASSSPRSGNFKQYF. The chain carries TRBV6-5 and TRBJ2-7; D gene uncertain. Per the germline V gene, CDR1 is MNHEY and CDR2 is SVGAGI. The ends were cut back, 4 bases at V and 8 bases at J, with 21 bases in the middle. The CDR3 length is 15 residues.

The rearrangement joins TRBV13 to TRBJ1-2; D gene unclear. The length of the CDR3 is 15 residues. Trimming cost V 0 bases and J 4 bases, with 12 bases left between them. Germline V gives CDR1 PRHDT, CDR2 FYEKMQ (reference sequence). The CDR3 sequence is CASSLGQRAVYGYTF. The CDR3 DNA is TGTGCCAGCAGCTTAGGCCAGAGGGCGGTCTATGGCTACACCTTC.

The chain employs TRBV19 and TRBJ2-3, with 12 positions matching TRBD2. The CDR3 length is 16 residues. Trimming took 5 bases from V and 0 from J; bases not matched to a gene: 3. Germline CDR1 LNHDA, CDR2 SQIVND (reference sequence). The CDR3 DNA is TGTGCCAGTAGTCCTAGCGGGGGGGGTAGCACAGATACGCAGTATTTT. Translating gives CASSPSGGGSTDTQYF. The variable domain in full, with the rest retrieved from reference TRBV19 and TRBJ2-3, is DGGITQSPKYLFRKEGQNVTLSCEQNLNHDAMYWYRQDPGQGLRLIYYSQIVNDFQKGDIAEGYSVSREKKESFPLTVTSAQKNPTAFYLCASSPSGGGSTDTQYFGPGTRLTVL.

The rearrangement uses TRBV11-3 and TRBJ2-7, with 9 bases lining up with TRBD1. The CDR3 spans 15 residues. J gave up 4 bases and V 5 bases, and 9 bases lay outside the gene matches. The germline gives CDR1 SGHNT, CDR2 YENEEA. This CDR3 is CASSPRDRVSYEQYF. The CDR3 DNA reads as TGTGCCAGCAGCCCCCGGGACAGGGTTTCGTACGAGCAGTACTTC.

This clone was counted a single time. The V and J genes are TRBV3-1 (or the pseudogene TRBV3-2) and TRBJ1-4; D may be TRBD1 (6 bases). The V and J ends lost 1 base and 6 bases respectively, with 15 bases between them. Germline V gene lookup returns CDR1 LGHDT and CDR2 YNNKEL (reference sequence). The CDR3 has 16 amino acids. CDR3 in DNA: TGTGCCAGCAGCCAAGTTTGGGGGCAGGGCGATGAAAAACTGTTTTTT. Protein: CASSQVWGQGDEKLFF.

The V and J genes are TRBV7-2 and TRBJ2-5; 10 positions match TRBD2. Germline CDR1 is SGHTA and CDR2 is FQGNSA. There are 18 residues in the CDR3. Trimming cost V 2 bases and J 5 bases; bases outside gene matches: 14. The CDR3: CASSLSTLSGGAHETQYF. The CDR3 bases are TGTGCCAGCAGCTTATCCACGCTCAGCGGGGGGGCCCATGAGACCCAGTACTTC.

J is TRBJ2-7 and V is TRBV19; D is unresolved. In germline, CDR1 is LNHDA, CDR2 SQIVND (reference sequence). V lost 1 base and J 1 base, leaving 11 bases between the germline ends. CDR3 size: 15 residues. CDR3 amino acids: CASSIVTGFSYEQYF. The CDR3, as DNA: TGTGCCAGTAGTATAGTGACCGGGTTTTCCTACGAGCAGTACTTC.

V is TRBV6-2 or TRBV6-3 and J is TRBJ2-7, with TRBD1 matching 8 bases. With 5 bases clipped from V and 3 bases from J, the junction kept 9 bases outside the gene matches. Looked up from germline, CDR1 is MNHEY and CDR2 is SVGEGT. The length of the CDR3 is 15 residues. The DNA for the CDR3 is TGTGCCAGCAGTCACCTGGACAGGGTAGGCTACGAGCAGTACTTC. As protein: CASSHLDRVGYEQYF.

This chain links TRBV2 with TRBJ2-7; TRBD2 matches at 10 bases. V dropped 8 bases and J dropped 0; count of bases not matched to a gene: 10. Germline V gene data show CDR1 as SNHLY and CDR2 as FYNNEI. The CDR3 covers 16 residues. This CDR3 reads CASGTSGITSSYEQYF. The CDR3 DNA sequence: TGTGCCAGCGGAACTAGCGGGATAACCAGCTCCTACGAGCAGTACTTC.

The rearrangement uses TRBV4-1 and TRBJ2-1; a weak D match, TRBD2 (5 bases). Germline CDR1 is MGHRA and CDR2 is YSYEKL. V dropped 5 bases and J dropped 9 bases, with 17 bases sitting between them. The CDR3 consists of 14 residues. The CDR3 DNA reads TGCGCCAGCAGCACACAGTCGGGGTTAGGTGAGCAGTTCTTC. Its protein is CASSTQSGLGEQFF.

This clone was observed a handful of times. V gene TRBV7-2 combines with J gene TRBJ2-5; D unresolved. Germline CDR1 is SGHTA and CDR2 is FQGNSA. Trimming left V 1 base short and J 5 bases short, with 11 bases between. The CDR3 sequence is 14 residues long. CDR3: CASSLVGSKETQYF. DNA of the CDR3: TGTGCCAGCAGCTTAGTGGGCAGTAAGGAGACCCAGTACTTC.

The rearrangement uses TRBV2 and TRBJ1-4, with D unclear. V shed 6 bases and J shed 8 bases, with 10 bases lying between them. The CDR3 is 12 residues long. The germline V gene has CDR1 SNHLY and CDR2 FYNNEI. The CDR3 DNA sequence: TGTGCCAGCAGGGTGATGGGCGAAAAACTGTTTTTT. Translated: CASRVMGEKLFF.

On this clone itself: This CDR3 is also generated by other DNA sequences in the sample. This chain connects TRBV24-1 to TRBJ2-5; D is perhaps TRBD2 (6 bases). The CDR3 is 12 residues long. V shed 3 bases and J shed 5 bases, with 6 bases lying between them. Per the germline V gene, CDR1 is KGHDR and CDR2 is SFDVKD. CDR3: CATSDGGETQYF. In DNA form, the CDR3 reads TGTGCCACCAGTGATGGGGGGGAGACCCAGTACTTC.

CDR3 sequence (DNA): TGTGCCAGCAGCATGGGCCCCAAACCAGAGGGAGAGACCCAGTACTTC. Its translation is CASSMGPKPEGETQYF. This chain links TRBV7-9 with TRBJ2-5, with D possibly TRBD2 on 5 matching bases. Trimming pared 5 bases from V and 4 bases from J, leaving 20 bases between. This CDR3 spans 16 amino acids. Germline CDR1 is SEHNR and CDR2 is FQNEAQ (reference sequence).

The table lists this clone with a few counts. The chain couples TRBV7-2 to TRBJ2-3; 7 bases line up with TRBD2. There are 15 residues in the CDR3. The V and J ends lost 0 bases and 2 bases, in that order; junction bases with no gene match: 2. The germline V gene encodes CDR1 SGHTA and CDR2 FQGNSA. CDR3: CASSLAAGATDTQYF. Written as DNA, the CDR3 is TGTGCCAGCAGCTTAGCCGCGGGAGCCACAGATACGCAGTATTTT.

V gene TRBV4-3 combines with J gene TRBJ1-5; D not certain. This CDR3 has 14 residues. CDR1 is LGHNA and CDR2 is YSLEER in the germline V gene. V lost 0 bases to trimming and J lost 5 bases, with 8 bases between them. The CDR3 DNA reads as TGCGCCAGCAGCCAAGATCCGCGGGATCAGCCCCAGCATTTT. It specifies CASSQDPRDQPQHF.

The V and J genes are TRBV4-3 and TRBJ2-1, with 11 bases that match TRBD2. J gave up 5 bases and V 6 bases, and 9 bases lay outside the gene matches. The germline V gene has CDR1 LGHNA and CDR2 YSLEER. The CDR3 is made up of 16 amino acids. This CDR3 reads CASRNSGGALNNEQFF. The CDR3 region has the DNA TGCGCCAGCAGAAATAGCGGGGGGGCCTTAAACAATGAGCAGTTCTTC.

This clone has just a few counts. This CDR3 is also generated by other DNA sequences in the sample. The chain employs TRBV7-2 and TRBJ2-7; 7 nucleotides align to TRBD1. V trimming: 1 base; J trimming: 3 bases; junction bases outside the gene matches: 3. Germline V gene data show CDR1 as SGHTA and CDR2 as FQGNSA. The CDR3 has 14 amino acids. The CDR3 spells CASSLVAGGYEQYF. CDR3 DNA sequence: TGTGCCAGCAGCTTAGTAGCAGGGGGCTACGAGCAGTACTTC.

The chain employs TRBV7-6 and TRBJ2-5, with 10 bases that match TRBD2. V gave up 5 bases and J gave up 5 bases; unmatched junction bases: 2. The CDR3 totals 13 residues. In germline, CDR1 is SGHVS, CDR2 FNYEAQ. CDR3 amino acids: CASSGAGGETQYF. The CDR3 DNA is TGTGCCAGCAGCGGAGCGGGGGGGGAGACCCAGTACTTC. The whole variable domain, filled in from reference TRBV7-6 and TRBJ2-5, reads GAGVSQSPRYKVTKRGQDVALRCDPISGHVSLYWYRQALGQGPEFLTYFNYEAQQDKSGLPNDRFSAERPEGSISTLTIQRTEQRDSAMYRCASSGAGGETQYFGPGTRLLVL.

The chain carries TRBV6-2 or TRBV6-3 and TRBJ2-3; 11 nucleotides match TRBD1. There are 18 residues in the CDR3. The V segment lost 2 bases and the J segment 0 bases; nucleotides outside the gene matches: 7. The germline V gene encodes CDR1 MNHEY and CDR2 SVGEGT. This CDR3 is CASSYQPGQGVSTDTQYF. Here the CDR3 DNA reads TGTGCCAGCAGTTACCAACCGGGACAGGGGGTTAGCACAGATACGCAGTATTTT.

V gene TRBV27 combines with J gene TRBJ1-6; 8 bases line up with TRBD1. CDR1 is MNHEY, CDR2 SMNVEV, per germline (reference sequence). The CDR3 is made up of 15 amino acids. Trimming took 6 bases from V and 7 from J; bases not matched to a gene: 8. The DNA of the CDR3 is TGTGCCAGCAGCTTCCGTTGGACAGGGAATTCACCCCTCCACTTT. This translates into CASSFRWTGNSPLHF.

This chain joins TRBV2 and TRBJ2-7; a possible D gene is TRBD1 (6 bases). V was pared by 8 bases and J by 2 bases, with 13 bases between. This CDR3 comprises 13 residues. Germline assignment: CDR1 SNHLY and CDR2 FYNNEI. CDR3 loop: CASSAGTTYEQYF. The CDR3 DNA reads as TGTGCCAGCTCGGCAGGGACAACCTACGAGCAGTACTTC.

The chain carries TRBV7-9 and TRBJ1-2; TRBD1 agrees at 8 bases. CDR1 SEHNR and CDR2 FQNEAQ come from the germline V gene (reference sequence). V lost 3 bases to trimming and J lost 5 bases; unmatched junction nucleotides: 2. The CDR3 covers 13 residues. This CDR3 is CASSLRTGYGYTF. DNA of the CDR3: TGTGCCAGCAGCTTGCGGACAGGGTATGGCTACACCTTC.

J is TRBJ2-7 and V is TRBV4-3, with D maybe TRBD1 (7 bases). V was shortened by 1 base and J by 3 bases, with 16 bases between the two germline ends. This CDR3 is 16 amino acids long. Germline CDR1 and CDR2: LGHNA and YSLEER. Written as DNA, the CDR3 is TGCGCCAGCAGCCAAGTTAGTAACAGGGGAGGCTACGAGCAGTACTTC. Translating it yields CASSQVSNRGGYEQYF.